This T cell receptor beta chain was recovered during a study of blood T cell repertoires in COVID-19. For the study at large: Acute and convalescent COVID-19 samples came from the United States, Italy and Spain. PBMCs, B-cell-depleted T cells, or T cells provided the cDNA or gDNA that made up the material.

V trimming: 5 bases; J trimming: 10 bases; junction bases outside the gene matches: 7. The germline gives CDR1 GTSNPN, CDR2 SVGIG (reference sequence). The CDR3 length is 11 residues. Clones were sequenced by immunoSEQ multiplex PCR, and TCRdb holds only the in-frame ones, with some missing. This table holds tens of thousands of clones, roughly 88% found once. The specimen was peripheral blood. The chain recombines TRBV30 with TRBJ1-2; TRBD1 aligns across 7 bases. The clonotype originates from a man older than 75 with acute or convalescent COVID-19. This CDR3 is CAWADRVAYTF. In DNA form, the CDR3 reads TGTGCCTGGGCCGACAGGGTGGCCTACACCTTC.